This T cell receptor beta chain was sequenced during a study of CD8+ T cells in alopecia areata. This clone showed up just once. The CDR3 consists of 13 residues. Germline V gene data show CDR1 as MGHRA and CDR2 as YSYEKL. V lost 6 bases and J lost 3, with 11 bases in between. RNA extraction was followed by reverse transcription into cDNA, which acted as the sequencing template. Assay: immunoSEQ multiplex PCR; the TCRdb copy retains only in-frame clones and omits some. The data contain roughly 150,000 clones, roughly 60% of them singletons. The sequenced sample was CD4+ T cells sorted from blood. This receptor was identified in a human donor in good health. The chain couples TRBV4-1 to TRBJ2-5, with D possibly TRBD1 on 5 matching bases. For the CDR3, the DNA is TGCGCCAGCAGGGGGATCAGGGAAGAGACCCAGTACTTC. It specifies CASRGIREETQYF.